This T cell receptor beta chain appears in the sequencing data of a study of shared clonotypes between healthy human individuals (dated by TCRdb to 2018 to 2020). For the study in its entirety: A couple of women and a few men aged 18 to 49 years were included in the cohort. Between about 0.8 and 8.9 billion PBMCs per donor were obtained by leukapheresis. Blood TCR repertoires of a handful of healthy adults were deeply sequenced to estimate repertoire size and the extent of clonotype sharing between individuals. Per donor, three plates each were used for CD4 naive and CD4 memory, two for CD8 naive, and one for CD8 memory. Different laboratories and diverse techniques were used to prepare libraries and sequence TCR repertoires, to increase sequencing depth and limit assay-specific biases.

Donors were healthy HIV-negative adults with no recently reported acute infections or vaccinations. Every donor was a Caucasian adult residing in Nashville, Tennessee, USA. Magnetic negative selection was used to enrich CD4+ T cells, after which naive cells were positively selected on CD45RA and the negative fraction became the memory subset. After blood collection by leukapheresis, PBMCs were isolated using Ficoll-Histopaque density gradient centrifugation and then cryopreserved in the vapor phase of liquid nitrogen. Purity and quantity of every magnetically sorted T cell population were checked by analytical flow cytometry. Each sorted fraction had its genomic DNA isolated and then quantified by UV absorbance on a Nanodrop 2000c. Points the paper makes about the study in general: The genetic and exposure-history diversity represented was limited by the small number of donors. When several donors were compared, the shared fraction of clonotypes was roughly 5% for naive CD4, 3.5% to 4% for naive CD8, roughly 2.5% for memory CD4, and 0.35% to 0.5% for memory CD8. Based on pairwise subsampling, the degree of clonotype sharing among donors was expected to be affected by sequencing depth. Sampling was restricted to blood, and TCR repertoires in tissues likely differ from the TCR repertoires found in blood. Estimated clonotype richness was generally larger for naive than for memory subsets. Incomplete sequencing was indicated by rarefaction of sorted-subset datasets, despite the large sequencing depth. Compared with non-shared clonotypes, the clonotypes found in all four sorted-subset donors had higher generation probabilities.

About this clone itself: This clone's antigen is unknown. Base qualities are missing; no much larger clone stands one base away.

Using the deep immunoSEQ assay, multiplex PCR amplified TCR CDR3 regions from genomic DNA. Extracted genomic DNA from each cell subset was spread evenly across all wells of several immunoSEQ 96-well plates, with each plate serving as a replicate. For sorted subsets, roughly 200 ng of genomic DNA, equivalent to 25,000 to 30,000 T cell genomes, went into each replicate PCR. Purified libraries were measured with a Qubit 3.0 fluorometer, size-checked on a Bioanalyzer 2100, and measured again with the KAPA Library Quantification kit. Every immunoSEQ 96-well plate was sequenced on a separate single-read 150-cycle Illumina NextSeq 550 flow cell. Per the authors' processing: Because the immunoSEQ output held only junctional sequences and lacked quality scores, the filtering could not match the filtering applied to full-length reads. To assign V/J genes and CDR3, sequences were annotated against IMGT germline references using PyIR, a Python wrapper for IgBLAST v1.9. Reads were removed for weak V/J assignments (E-value above 1e-6), missing CDR3, stop codons, out-of-frame junctions, or ambiguous translated residues. V3J clonotypes were defined by identical inferred V gene, J gene, and CDR3 amino acid sequence. Percentage overlap between repertoires was computed as shared unique clonotypes divided by the size of the smaller repertoire. Three approaches were used to assess repertoire richness: RTK rarefaction, the Chao1 estimator, and Recon v2.1 estimates of unobserved clonotypes. Generation probabilities were computed with OLGA for all TCRbeta clonotypes obtained by the gDNA method from four donors. Entries here come from immuneACCESS through TCRdb and include only in-frame sequences with V and J called. Some clones fail to appear in such tables; in the studies checked, an unresolved V gene covers under half of the shortfall, and the cause of the remainder is unknown. Clonal size and the V and J genes are those of that table, whereas D and trimming came from the DNA. Recorded for this sample are roughly 520,000 clones; 95% to 96% of them occurred a single time. The ten largest clones represent about 0.068% of the sample.

The CDR3 contains 19 residues, cysteine and phenylalanine counted. Only the CDR3 portion is preserved as DNA: 57 bases, with reading frame beginning at the first base. Unmatched junction bases come to 8, with V trimmed by 4 bases and J by 0 bases. CDR1 and CDR2 are read off the germline V gene (reference sequence) as LNHDA and SQIVND. The sample was naive CD4+ T cells sorted from blood. The cell subset or site tag for this specimen amounts to: CD45RA+ positively selected. Here the chain combines TRBV19 and TRBJ2-6; 11 middle bases align to TRBD2. The sequence was obtained from a young woman in good health. Read as DNA, the sequence is TGTGCCAGTAGTACTCCGGGACTAGCGGAAGACTCTGGGGCCAACGTCCTGACTTTC. It encodes CASSTPGLAEDSGANVLTF.